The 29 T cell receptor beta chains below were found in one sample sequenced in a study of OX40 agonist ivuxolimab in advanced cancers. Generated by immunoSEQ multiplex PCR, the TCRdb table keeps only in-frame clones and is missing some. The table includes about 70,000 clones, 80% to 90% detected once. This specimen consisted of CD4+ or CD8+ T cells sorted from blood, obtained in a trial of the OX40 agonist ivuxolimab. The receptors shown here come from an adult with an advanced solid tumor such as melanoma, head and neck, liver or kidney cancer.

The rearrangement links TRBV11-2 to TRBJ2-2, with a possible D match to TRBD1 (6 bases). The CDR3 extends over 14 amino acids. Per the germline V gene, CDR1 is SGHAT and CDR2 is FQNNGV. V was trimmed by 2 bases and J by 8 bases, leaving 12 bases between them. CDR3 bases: TGTGCCAGCAGCTTAACCAGGGGAGAGGGGGAGCTGTTTTTT. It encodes CASSLTRGEGELFF.

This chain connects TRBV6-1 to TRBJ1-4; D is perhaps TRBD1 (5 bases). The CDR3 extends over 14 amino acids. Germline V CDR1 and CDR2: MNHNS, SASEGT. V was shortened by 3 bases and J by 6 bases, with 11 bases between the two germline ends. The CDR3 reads CASSEGGNDEKLFF. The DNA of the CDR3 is TGTGCCAGCAGTGAGGGGGGGAATGATGAAAAACTGTTTTTT.

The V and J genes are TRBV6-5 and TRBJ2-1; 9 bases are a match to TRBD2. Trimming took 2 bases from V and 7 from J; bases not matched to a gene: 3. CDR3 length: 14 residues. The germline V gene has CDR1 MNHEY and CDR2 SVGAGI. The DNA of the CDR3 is TGTGCCAGCAGTTACGGGCTAGCGGGGAATGAGCAGTTCTTC. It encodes CASSYGLAGNEQFF.

The CDR3, as DNA: TGTGCCAGTAGTATACGGGACAGGGGAAAAGAGACCCAGTACTTC. This sequence encodes CASSIRDRGKETQYF. The genes are TRBV19 and TRBJ2-5; the match to TRBD1 covers 10 bases. The J segment lost 3 bases and the V segment lost 2 bases, leaving 3 bases of the junction unmatched. Germline CDR1 and CDR2: LNHDA and SQIVND (reference sequence). This CDR3 has 15 amino acids. Full variable domain (outside the CDR3, taken from reference TRBV19 and TRBJ2-5): DGGITQSPKYLFRKEGQNVTLSCEQNLNHDAMYWYRQDPGQGLRLIYYSQIVNDFQKGDIAEGYSVSREKKESFPLTVTSAQKNPTAFYLCASSIRDRGKETQYFGPGTRLLVL.

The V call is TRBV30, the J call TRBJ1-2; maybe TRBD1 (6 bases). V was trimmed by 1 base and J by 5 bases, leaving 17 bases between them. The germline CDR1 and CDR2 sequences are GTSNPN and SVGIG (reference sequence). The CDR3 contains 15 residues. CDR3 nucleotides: TGTGCCTGGAGTGGCCTAAGGGGGGCCGTATATGGCTACACCTTC. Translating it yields CAWSGLRGAVYGYTF.

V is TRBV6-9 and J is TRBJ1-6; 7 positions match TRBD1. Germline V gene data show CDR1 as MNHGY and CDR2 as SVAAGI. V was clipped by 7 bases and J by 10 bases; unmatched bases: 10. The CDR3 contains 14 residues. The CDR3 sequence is CASTRGAGGSPLHF. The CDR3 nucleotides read TGTGCCAGCACCAGGGGCGCAGGGGGGTCACCCCTCCACTTT.

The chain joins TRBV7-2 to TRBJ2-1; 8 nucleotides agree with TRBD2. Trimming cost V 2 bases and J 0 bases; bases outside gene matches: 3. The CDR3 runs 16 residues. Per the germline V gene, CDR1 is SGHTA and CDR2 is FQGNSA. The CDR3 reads CASSLRGGTSYNEQFF. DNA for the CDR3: TGTGCCAGCAGCTTACGGGGGGGGACCTCCTACAATGAGCAGTTCTTC.

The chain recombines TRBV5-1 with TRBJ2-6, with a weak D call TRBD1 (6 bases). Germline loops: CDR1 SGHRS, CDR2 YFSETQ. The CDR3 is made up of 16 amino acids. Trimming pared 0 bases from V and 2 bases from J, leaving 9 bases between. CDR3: CASSLVTGPGANVLTF. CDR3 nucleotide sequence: TGCGCCAGCAGCTTGGTGACAGGCCCTGGGGCCAACGTCCTGACTTTC.

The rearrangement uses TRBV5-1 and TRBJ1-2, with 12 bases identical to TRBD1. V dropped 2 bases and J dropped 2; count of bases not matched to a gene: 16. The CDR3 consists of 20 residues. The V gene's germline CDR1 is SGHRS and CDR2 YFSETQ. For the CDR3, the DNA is TGCGCCAGCAGCTTCCCAACCCGGGACAGGGGGCCGAGAGAGAACTATGGCTACACCTTC. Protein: CASSFPTRDRGPRENYGYTF.

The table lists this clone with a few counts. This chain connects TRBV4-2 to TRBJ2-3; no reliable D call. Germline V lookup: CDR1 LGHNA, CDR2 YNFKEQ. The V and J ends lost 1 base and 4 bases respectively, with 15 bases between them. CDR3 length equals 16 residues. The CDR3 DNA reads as TGTGCCAGCAGCCAAGGGCTAGAAAGGTCCGCAGATACGCAGTATTTT. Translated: CASSQGLERSADTQYF.

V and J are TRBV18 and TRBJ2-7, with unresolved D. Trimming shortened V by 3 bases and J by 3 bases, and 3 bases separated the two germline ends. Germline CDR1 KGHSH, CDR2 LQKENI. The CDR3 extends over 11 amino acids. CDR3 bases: TGTGCCAGCTCACCGAACTACGAGCAGTACTTC. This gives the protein CASSPNYEQYF.

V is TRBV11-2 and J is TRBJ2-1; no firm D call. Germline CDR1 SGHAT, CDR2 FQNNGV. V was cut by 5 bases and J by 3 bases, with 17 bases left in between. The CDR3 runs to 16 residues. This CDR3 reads CASSHPGSANYNEQFF. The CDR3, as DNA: TGTGCCAGCAGCCACCCCGGGTCAGCAAACTACAATGAGCAGTTCTTC.

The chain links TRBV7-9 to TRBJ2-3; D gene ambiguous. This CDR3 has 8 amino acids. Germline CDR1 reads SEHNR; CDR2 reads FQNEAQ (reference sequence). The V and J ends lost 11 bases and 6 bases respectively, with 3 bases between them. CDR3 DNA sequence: TGTGCCTCGGATACGCAGTATTTT. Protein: CASDTQYF.

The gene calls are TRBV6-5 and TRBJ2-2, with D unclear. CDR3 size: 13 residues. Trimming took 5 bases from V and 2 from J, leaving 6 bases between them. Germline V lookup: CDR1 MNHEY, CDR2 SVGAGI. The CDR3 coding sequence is TGTGCCAGCAGTGGCGGTAACACCGGGGAGCTGTTTTTT. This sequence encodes CASSGGNTGELFF.

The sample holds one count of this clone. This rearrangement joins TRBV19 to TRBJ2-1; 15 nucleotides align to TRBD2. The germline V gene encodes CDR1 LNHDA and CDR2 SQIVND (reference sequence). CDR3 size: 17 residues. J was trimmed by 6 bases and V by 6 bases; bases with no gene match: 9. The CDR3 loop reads CASSPGLAGGPSNEQFF. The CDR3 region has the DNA TGTGCCAGTAGCCCTGGACTAGCGGGGGGGCCTAGCAATGAGCAGTTCTTC.

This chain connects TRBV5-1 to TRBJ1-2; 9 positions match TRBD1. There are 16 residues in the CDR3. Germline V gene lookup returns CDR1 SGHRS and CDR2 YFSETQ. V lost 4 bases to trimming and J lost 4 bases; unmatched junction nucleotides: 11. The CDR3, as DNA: TGCGCCAGCAGCCCGACCACAGGGGGCCCGTCCTATGGCTACACCTTC. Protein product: CASSPTTGGPSYGYTF.

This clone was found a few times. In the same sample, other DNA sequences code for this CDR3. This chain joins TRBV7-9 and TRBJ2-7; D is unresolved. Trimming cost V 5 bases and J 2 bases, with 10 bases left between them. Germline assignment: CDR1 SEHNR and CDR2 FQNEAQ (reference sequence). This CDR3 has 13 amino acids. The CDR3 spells CASSPKGPYEQYF. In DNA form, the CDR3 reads TGTGCCAGCAGCCCTAAGGGCCCCTACGAGCAGTACTTC.

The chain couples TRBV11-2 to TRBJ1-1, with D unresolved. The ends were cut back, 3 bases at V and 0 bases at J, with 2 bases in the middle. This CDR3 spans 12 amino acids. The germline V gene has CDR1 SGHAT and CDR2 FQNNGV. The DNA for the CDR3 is TGTGCCAGCAGCTTCCTGAACACTGAAGCTTTCTTT. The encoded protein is CASSFLNTEAFF.

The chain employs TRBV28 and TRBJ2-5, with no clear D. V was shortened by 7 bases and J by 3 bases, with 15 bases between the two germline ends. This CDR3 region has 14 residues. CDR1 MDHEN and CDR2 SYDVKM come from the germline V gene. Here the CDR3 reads CASMGLGKKETQYF. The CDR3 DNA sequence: TGTGCCAGCATGGGGTTGGGGAAAAAAGAGACCCAGTACTTC.

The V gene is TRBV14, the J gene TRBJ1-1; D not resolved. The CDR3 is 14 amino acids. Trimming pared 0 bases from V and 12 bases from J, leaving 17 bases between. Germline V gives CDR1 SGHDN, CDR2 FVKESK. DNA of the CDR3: TGTGCCAGCAGCCAAGAACGGCCAGAAGCAACTACTTTCTTT. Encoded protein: CASSQERPEATTFF.

In nucleotides, the CDR3 is TGTGCCAGCAGCGCCTCGGACTCTCTCTACAATGAGCAGTTCTTC. Its protein product is CASSASDSLYNEQFF. The V gene is TRBV7-2, the J gene TRBJ2-1, with TRBD2 as a possible D gene (5 bases). Germline lookup yields CDR1 SGHTA and CDR2 FQGNSA. The CDR3 is made up of 15 amino acids. Trimming pared 5 bases from V and 3 bases from J, leaving 14 bases between.

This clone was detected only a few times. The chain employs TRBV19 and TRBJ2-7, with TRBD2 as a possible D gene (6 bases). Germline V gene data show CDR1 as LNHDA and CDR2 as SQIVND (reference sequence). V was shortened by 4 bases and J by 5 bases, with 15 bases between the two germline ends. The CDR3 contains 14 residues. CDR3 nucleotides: TGTGCCAGTAGTAGGGCAGGCGGGGTGCACGAGCAGTACTTC. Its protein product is CASSRAGGVHEQYF.

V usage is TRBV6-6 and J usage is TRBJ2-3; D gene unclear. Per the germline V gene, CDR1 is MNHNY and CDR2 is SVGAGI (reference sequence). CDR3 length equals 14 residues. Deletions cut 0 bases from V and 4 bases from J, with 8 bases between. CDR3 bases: TGTGCCAGCAGTTACTCGTGGTTTTCAGATACGCAGTATTTT. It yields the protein CASSYSWFSDTQYF.

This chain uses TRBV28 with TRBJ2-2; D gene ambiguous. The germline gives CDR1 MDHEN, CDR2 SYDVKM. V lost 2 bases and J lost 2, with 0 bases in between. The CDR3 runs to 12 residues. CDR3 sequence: CASSLNTGELFF. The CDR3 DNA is TGTGCCAGCAGTTTAAACACCGGGGAGCTGTTTTTT.

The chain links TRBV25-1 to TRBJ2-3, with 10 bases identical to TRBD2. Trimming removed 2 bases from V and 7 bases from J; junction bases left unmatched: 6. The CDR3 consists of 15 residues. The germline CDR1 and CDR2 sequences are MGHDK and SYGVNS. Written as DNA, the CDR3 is TGTGCCAGCAGTGAAAAGGGACTAGCGAGAAATACGCAGTATTTT. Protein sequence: CASSEKGLARNTQYF.

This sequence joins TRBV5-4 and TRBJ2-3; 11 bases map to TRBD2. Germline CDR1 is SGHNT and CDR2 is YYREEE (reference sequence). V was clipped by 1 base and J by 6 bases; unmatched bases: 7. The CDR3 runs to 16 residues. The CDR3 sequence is CASSLLLAGGADTQYF. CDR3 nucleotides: TGTGCCAGCAGCTTGCTCCTAGCGGGGGGTGCGGATACGCAGTATTTT.

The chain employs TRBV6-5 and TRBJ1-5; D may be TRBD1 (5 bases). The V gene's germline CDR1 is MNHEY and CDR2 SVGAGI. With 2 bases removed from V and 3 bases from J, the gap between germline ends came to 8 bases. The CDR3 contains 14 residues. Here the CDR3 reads CASSYAGNNQPQHF. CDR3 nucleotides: TGTGCCAGCAGTTACGCAGGGAACAATCAGCCCCAGCATTTT.

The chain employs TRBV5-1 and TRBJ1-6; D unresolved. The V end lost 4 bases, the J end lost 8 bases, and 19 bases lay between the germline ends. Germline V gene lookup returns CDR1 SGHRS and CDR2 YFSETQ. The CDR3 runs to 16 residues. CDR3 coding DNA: TGCGCCAGCAGCCCAGGCGCGTGGAACGGGGATTCACCCCTCCACTTT. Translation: CASSPGAWNGDSPLHF.

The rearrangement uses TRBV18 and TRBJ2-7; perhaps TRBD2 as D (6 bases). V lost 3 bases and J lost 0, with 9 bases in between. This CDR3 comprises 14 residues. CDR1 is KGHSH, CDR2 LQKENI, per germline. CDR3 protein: CASSPEGSSYEQYF. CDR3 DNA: TGTGCCAGCTCACCGGAGGGAAGCTCCTACGAGCAGTACTTC.